Listed here are 27 T cell receptor beta chains from one sample, sequenced in a study. MiXCR, run by TCRdb on the RT-PCR reads, gives a single entry per CDR3 protein. The table has more than 600,000 distinct CDR3 sequences, approximately 15% seen once. Sequencing was performed on memory CD4+ T cells from blood. Every receptor here comes from a female donor in good health, serving as a healthy control.

There are a few counts of this clonotype. The V call is TRBV27, the J call TRBJ2-7; tentative D call: TRBD1 (6 bases). Germline V gene sequence: CDR1 MNHEY, CDR2 SMNVEV (reference sequence). CDR3 length equals 15 residues. Trimming pared 0 bases from V and 1 base from J, leaving 10 bases between. Here the CDR3 DNA reads TGTGCCAGCAGTTTATCGGGGGCGGTATCCTACGAGCAGTACTTC. Its translation is CASSLSGAVSYEQYF.

The chain recombines TRBV5-1 with TRBJ1-5; 7 bases agree with TRBD1. The V gene's germline CDR1 is SGHRS and CDR2 YFSETQ. This CDR3 spans 14 amino acids. The J segment lost 6 bases and the V segment lost 2 bases, leaving 5 bases of the junction unmatched. CDR3 DNA: TGCGCCAGCAGCTTAGGGGACAGTGGTCAGCCCCAGCATTTT. It translates to CASSLGDSGQPQHF.

This chain links TRBV6-6 with TRBJ2-7; D may be TRBD2 (7 bases). The germline V and J ends were trimmed by 2 bases and 7 bases, with 24 bases remaining between them. This CDR3 region has 17 residues. Germline CDR1 and CDR2: MNHNY and SVGAGI (reference sequence). The CDR3 loop is CASSYGIGGGSTGEQYF. The CDR3 nucleotides are TGTGCCAGCAGTTACGGGATTGGGGGCGGGAGTACTGGAGAGCAGTACTTC.

The V and J genes are TRBV18 and TRBJ2-1, with 7 bases lining up with TRBD1. CDR1 and CDR2 (germline): KGHSH, LQKENI. V lost 4 bases, J lost 8 bases, and 11 bases stayed unmatched. The CDR3 length is 15 residues. The CDR3: CASSLRQGQNDEQFF. The CDR3 region has the DNA TGTGCCAGCTCACTACGCCAGGGACAGAACGATGAGCAGTTCTTC.

This clonotype was detected many times. The chain carries TRBV7-2 and TRBJ2-1; maybe TRBD2 (5 bases). Germline V CDR1 and CDR2: SGHTA, FQGNSA. This CDR3 has 15 residues. The V end lost 1 base, the J end lost 2 bases, and 9 bases lay between the germline ends. The CDR3 bases are TGTGCCAGCAGCTTAGGGACTCCCACCTACAATGAGCAGTTCTTC. Its protein product is CASSLGTPTYNEQFF.

V gene TRBV9 combines with J gene TRBJ2-2; D is perhaps TRBD1 (6 bases). V lost 3 bases and J lost 2, with 11 bases in between. The CDR3 spans 15 residues. Germline V gives CDR1 SGDLS, CDR2 YYNGEE. CDR3 DNA sequence: TGTGCCAGCAGCGGAGGGACACCCAACACCGGGGAGCTGTTTTTT. This gives the protein CASSGGTPNTGELFF.

V usage is TRBV28 and J usage is TRBJ1-2; D is perhaps TRBD1 (6 bases). The germline V and J ends were trimmed by 4 bases and 8 bases, with 14 bases remaining between them. This CDR3 comprises 13 residues. The germline gives CDR1 MDHEN, CDR2 SYDVKM. CDR3 in amino acids: CASSSEQGRGYTF. CDR3 DNA sequence: TGTGCCAGCAGTTCCGAGCAGGGGCGAGGCTACACCTTC.

This clonotype was seen a few times. The CDR3 protein is CASSMGDTNYGYTF. The CDR3 DNA follows: TGTGCCAGCAGCATGGGGGACACCAACTATGGCTACACCTTC. The V gene is TRBV12-3 or TRBV12-4, the J gene TRBJ1-2; D possibly corresponds to TRBD1 (6 bases). The V end lost 6 bases, the J end lost 2 bases, and 13 bases lay between the germline ends. The CDR3 is made up of 14 amino acids.

This clonotype occurred a few times. Written as DNA, the CDR3 is TGCGCCAGCAGCCCAAATCCGGGACAGGGGTTCACCTTC. This gives the protein CASSPNPGQGFTF. This sequence joins TRBV5-1 and TRBJ1-2, with 10 nucleotides matching TRBD1. This CDR3 is 13 amino acids long. With 4 bases clipped from V and 13 bases from J, the junction kept 10 bases outside the gene matches. The germline V gene has CDR1 SGHRS and CDR2 YFSETQ.

This clonotype was recorded at least ten times. The V and J genes are TRBV20-1 and TRBJ1-3; D gene unclear. Trimming removed 7 bases from V and 0 bases from J, with 10 bases in between. Germline V gene lookup returns CDR1 DFQATT and CDR2 SNEGSKA (reference sequence). The CDR3 sequence is 13 residues long. Here the CDR3 reads CSVAGVSGNTIYF. CDR3 bases: TGCAGTGTTGCCGGCGTCTCTGGAAACACCATATATTTT.

The chain recombines TRBV5-1 with TRBJ2-4; possible D gene TRBD2, 5 bases. The CDR3 spans 17 residues. V was pared by 1 base and J by 3 bases, with 17 bases between. Germline CDR1 SGHRS, CDR2 YFSETQ. The CDR3 region is CASSLQPGSSDKNIQYF. The DNA for the CDR3 is TGCGCCAGCAGCTTGCAGCCGGGGTCAAGTGACAAAAACATTCAGTACTTC.

The chain is built from TRBV7-6 and TRBJ2-3; D may be TRBD2 (6 bases). Deletions cut 1 base from V and 3 bases from J, with 17 bases between. Germline assignment: CDR1 SGHVS and CDR2 FNYEAQ. This CDR3 has 17 amino acids. CDR3 sequence: CASSLDGGSGMTDTQYF. The CDR3 coding sequence is TGTGCCAGCAGCTTAGATGGAGGGTCTGGGATGACAGATACGCAGTATTTT.

This clonotype occurred many times. V gene TRBV10-3 combines with J gene TRBJ2-2; D may match TRBD1 or TRBD2 (5 bases each). The V and J ends lost 0 bases and 1 base respectively, with 15 bases between them. This CDR3 is built from 18 residues. CDR1 is ENHRY and CDR2 is SYGVKD in the germline V gene. CDR3 DNA: TGTGCCATCAGTGAGTCGCATCCACTAGGGGTGAACACCGGGGAGCTGTTTTTT. Amino acids: CAISESHPLGVNTGELFF.

Many counts were recorded for this clonotype. This chain uses TRBV3-1 with TRBJ1-1; D not certain. Germline V lookup: CDR1 LGHDT, CDR2 YNNKEL (reference sequence). This CDR3 is built from 13 residues. The V and J ends lost 1 base and 2 bases respectively, with 5 bases between them. CDR3 DNA sequence: TGTGCCAGCAGCCAAGTGACCAACACTGAAGCTTTCTTT. Translation gives CASSQVTNTEAFF. The variable domain in full, completed from reference TRBV3-1 and TRBJ1-1, reads DTAVSQTPKYLVTQMGNDKSIKCEQNLGHDTMYWYKQDSKKFLKIMFSYNNKELIINETVPNRFSPKSPDKAHLNLHINSLELGDSAVYFCASSQVTNTEAFFGQGTRLTVV.

This clonotype has a handful of counts. This chain connects TRBV9 to TRBJ2-1; unclear D gene. CDR3 size: 10 residues. The V gene lost 7 bases and the J gene lost 9 bases, with 8 bases spanning the gap. Germline V gives CDR1 SGDLS, CDR2 YYNGEE. Here the CDR3 DNA reads TGTGCCAGCTTCGGCGGTGAGCAGTTCTTC. It is translated as CASFGGEQFF.

This clonotype has ten or more counts. The chain carries TRBV29-1 and TRBJ2-7; tentative D call: TRBD1 (6 bases). The CDR3 extends over 12 amino acids. V lost 7 bases and J lost 3, with 13 bases in between. The germline V gene encodes CDR1 SQVTM and CDR2 ANQGSEA. CDR3 residues: CSAGTQLYEQYF. DNA of the CDR3: TGCAGCGCTGGGACACAACTCTACGAGCAGTACTTC.

The rearrangement joins TRBV20-1 to TRBJ2-1; tentatively, D is TRBD2 (5 bases). Germline V gene data show CDR1 as DFQATT and CDR2 as SNEGSKA (reference sequence). V lost 3 bases to trimming and J lost 2 bases, with 8 bases between them. The CDR3 length is 13 residues. CDR3 DNA sequence: TGCAGTGCTAGCCAGCGGCCCTACAATGAGCAGTTCTTC. Translating gives CSASQRPYNEQFF.

This clonotype was found a few times. The chain recombines TRBV6-2 or TRBV6-3 with TRBJ1-1; D is perhaps TRBD1 (6 bases). CDR1 MNHEY and CDR2 SVGEGT come from the germline V gene. V lost 5 bases, J lost 0 bases, and 10 bases lay in between. The CDR3 contains 14 residues. The CDR3, as DNA: TGTGCCAGCAGTGCAGGGGCCCTGAACACTGAAGCTTTCTTT. Protein: CASSAGALNTEAFF.

The chain joins TRBV5-1 to TRBJ1-6; D ambiguous. The CDR3 contains 15 residues. Trimming pared 3 bases from V and 0 bases from J, leaving 7 bases between. CDR1 and CDR2 from the germline V gene are SGHRS and YFSETQ. The CDR3 here is CASSSQDSYNSPLHF. The CDR3 DNA is TGCGCCAGCAGCTCCCAGGACTCCTATAATTCACCCCTCCACTTT.

This clonotype has only a few counts. V and J are TRBV3-1 and TRBJ2-1, with 7 bases aligning to TRBD2. Germline CDR1 reads LGHDT; CDR2 reads YNNKEL (reference sequence). This CDR3 is 20 amino acids long. Germline trimming cut 2 bases from V and 1 base from J; bases unmatched to any gene: 17. The CDR3 region is CASSQRSGLSGMGSYNEQFF. The CDR3, as DNA: TGTGCCAGCAGCCAACGTAGCGGACTAAGCGGGATGGGGTCCTACAATGAGCAGTTCTTC.

This clonotype was counted at least ten times. This rearrangement joins TRBV4-3 to TRBJ1-2, with 7 bases matching TRBD1. The CDR3 has 15 amino acids. V was clipped by 1 base and J by 5 bases; unmatched bases: 7. The germline V gene encodes CDR1 LGHNA and CDR2 YSLEER. The CDR3 sequence: CASSQGPGQLYGYTF. The CDR3 nucleotides are TGCGCCAGCAGCCAAGGCCCGGGACAGCTATATGGCTACACCTTC.

The rearrangement uses TRBV20-1 and TRBJ2-4; D is undetermined. This CDR3 has 12 amino acids. Germline V gene lookup returns CDR1 DFQATT and CDR2 SNEGSKA (reference sequence). V gave up 7 bases and J gave up 5 bases, with 12 bases separating them. CDR3 coding DNA: TGCAGTGGGGTGGATCACGAAAACATTCAGTACTTC. It is translated as CSGVDHENIQYF.

This clonotype has a handful of counts. The J gene is TRBJ2-2, the V gene TRBV5-1; 9 bases are shared with TRBD2. V trimming: 2 bases; J trimming: 7 bases; junction bases outside the gene matches: 9. Germline values: CDR1 SGHRS, CDR2 YFSETQ. CDR3 length: 16 amino acids. The chain's CDR3 is CASSFRVVAGDGELFF. CDR3 nucleotide sequence: TGCGCCAGCAGCTTTCGAGTTGTAGCGGGAGACGGGGAGCTGTTTTTT.

The genes are TRBV3-1 and TRBJ2-7; possibly TRBD1 for D (5 bases). The V end was cut by 4 bases, the J end by 0 bases, with 10 bases between. The CDR3 is 14 amino acids. CDR1 is LGHDT, CDR2 YNNKEL, per germline (reference sequence). The CDR3 loop is CASSLRASSYEQYF. CDR3 sequence (DNA): TGTGCCAGCAGCCTCAGGGCGAGCTCCTACGAGCAGTACTTC.

The V and J genes are TRBV10-3 and TRBJ2-1, with TRBD2 matching over 9 bases. Germline lookup yields CDR1 ENHRY and CDR2 SYGVKD. This CDR3 spans 15 amino acids. J was trimmed by 5 bases and V by 6 bases; bases with no gene match: 8. The CDR3 loop is CAISRSGSGNNEQFF. CDR3 DNA: TGTGCCATCAGCCGTAGCGGGAGCGGTAACAATGAGCAGTTCTTC.

The chain couples TRBV2 to TRBJ2-1; 10 bases line up with TRBD2. CDR3 length equals 16 residues. In germline, CDR1 is SNHLY, CDR2 FYNNEI. Trimming cost V 5 bases and J 0 bases; bases outside gene matches: 4. CDR3 DNA sequence: TGTGCCAGCAGTATTAGCGGGGGGAGCTCCTACAATGAGCAGTTCTTC. Encoded protein: CASSISGGSSYNEQFF.

This clonotype was observed at least ten times. This chain links TRBV29-1 with TRBJ2-1; D call uncertain. V lost 2 bases and J lost 6, with 5 bases in between. The CDR3 spans 11 residues. Germline CDR1 is SQVTM and CDR2 is ANQGSEA. The CDR3 sequence: CSVESFNEQFF. CDR3 nucleotides: TGCAGCGTTGAATCTTTCAATGAGCAGTTCTTC.